This T cell receptor (beta chain) was captured in a study of early T cells in non-severe SARS-CoV-2 infection. For the study at large: Whole-blood bulk RNA, unsorted, was sequenced, and chains were unpaired. Study results and caveats: Missing private and CD4 specificities, VDJdb matching favored anti-spike CD8 responses.

On this clonotype itself: The antigen is unknown.

The germline V gene has CDR1 SGHTA and CDR2 FQGTGA. The CDR3 totals 13 residues. V dropped 6 bases and J dropped 2 bases, with 10 bases sitting between them. Individual cDNA molecules received unique molecular identifiers during library preparation. TCRdb fed the 5' RACE reads into MiXCR, producing one record per CDR3 protein. The sample holds about 62,000 distinct CDR3 sequences; about 9.9% are singletons and the top ten take 0.95% to 1.5%. This receptor was identified in an adult who was a healthcare worker with PCR-confirmed SARS-CoV-2 infection or an uninfected control (not recorded which). This rearrangement joins TRBV7-3 to TRBJ2-5; the D is unclear. Sequencing was performed on whole blood. In DNA, the CDR3 is TGTGCCAGCAGTTCAAGGATTCAAGAGACCCAGTACTTC. Amino acids: CASSSRIQETQYF.